A selection of T cell receptor beta chains follows, all from one sample in a study of cytomegalovirus exposure and HLA in healthy donors. Assay used: immunoSEQ multiplex PCR; TCRdb lists only in-frame clones, some missing. The table has about 140,000 clones, about four fifths seen once; the top ten hold 2% to 2.5%. The material sequenced was PBMCs. These receptors originate from a woman aged 18 to 35 in good health and CMV-seropositive. Both conserved end residues are part of each CDR3.

CASRRGQGSQPQHF	TRBV2	TRBJ1-5
CASSRYRDRGRNEQFF	TRBV5-1	TRBJ2-1
CASSRSGVTNEKLFF	TRBV7-2	TRBJ1-4
CASSEVAGAANEKLFF	TRBV6-1	TRBJ1-4
CASSLRRTGRTNEKLFF	TRBV7-9	TRBJ1-4
CASSVSSGVGQYF	TRBV7-7	TRBJ2-5
CASSETPDSNSPLHF	TRBV6-4	TRBJ1-6
CASSLGSEYEQYF	TRBV7-2	TRBJ2-7
CASRDRGRPFYGYTF	TRBV6-1	TRBJ1-2
CASSLDREWGYTF	TRBV6-1	TRBJ1-2
CSVRTGGNTEAFF	TRBV29-1	TRBJ1-1
CASSLGGQGGEKLFF	TRBV7-9	TRBJ1-4
CASSLGTGAAFF	TRBV7-2	TRBJ1-1
CASNLGRGYSNQPQHF	TRBV19	TRBJ1-5
CASRSGDWGNQPQHF	TRBV6-5	TRBJ1-5
CASSTGLLSRELFF	TRBV10-1	TRBJ2-2